This note documents a single T cell receptor (beta chain) sequence. Its antigen is currently unknown. This sample was included in a study of identical twins. General study results and limits: For out-of-frame alpha sequences shared by twins, low generation probability was in excess. Rather than following the same donors, the conclusions depended on cross-sectional statistical analysis.

Per germline, CDR1 SSHAT and CDR2 FNYEAQ (reference sequence). Trimming left V 8 bases short and J 7 bases short, with 14 bases between. There are 12 residues in the CDR3. It was template switching that added a universal primer site, and there were unique molecular identifiers on the cDNA. TCRdb redid the calling of the 5' RACE reads with MiXCR, one entry per CDR3 protein. Among around 550,000 distinct CDR3 sequences listed, roughly 15% were seen once. These same records also appear under a second study, on yellow fever vaccine responses in identical twins.

This chain links TRBV7-7 with TRBJ2-5; D might be TRBD1 (6 bases). The receptor was isolated from a woman aged 18-35 years in good health. The specimen sequenced was CD4+ T cells sorted from blood. CDR3 residues: CASRTLGGTQYF. The CDR3, as DNA: TGTGCCAGCCGGACCTTAGGGGGGACCCAGTACTTC.